The rows below give T cell receptor beta chains drawn from one sample of a study of T-cell memory formation after mild COVID-19. TCRdb independently ran MiXCR on the 5' RACE reads; one entry per CDR3 protein. The table shows around 390,000 distinct CDR3 sequences, with roughly 15% occurring only once. The material sequenced was PBMCs or a T cell subset sorted from them (not recorded which). These receptor sequences come from a man younger than 30 who had mild COVID-19 (a few samples of this study predate the infection). Cell type and time point are not known. Both conserved end residues are part of each CDR3. D genes are given only for firm matches. Rows may omit the clone size; those that give it use once, few, many or a size class.

TGCAGTGCCGCGGGACAGCCCAATCAGCCCCAGCATTTT	CSAAGQPNQPQHF	NA	TRBD1	TRBJ1-5	TRBV20-1
TGTGCCACCAGTGATGGATCTAGCGGAAAAAACATTCAGTACTTC	CATSDGSSGKNIQYF	NA	TRBD2	TRBJ2-4	TRBV24-1
TGTGCCAGCAGCTCAAACAGGGTTTGGGGCACTGAAGCTTTCTTT	CASSSNRVWGTEAFF	NA	NA	TRBJ1-1	TRBV7-2
TGTGCCAGCAGCTTAGCAGGGGGCGGGCGAGAAAAACTGTTTTTT	CASSLAGGGREKLFF	NA	TRBD1	TRBJ1-4	TRBV7-9
TGTGCCAGCAGCTTAGTGGGAGGGGATGAGACCCAGTACTTC	CASSLVGGDETQYF	few	TRBD2	TRBJ2-5	TRBV7-2
TGCAGTGTGAGCCCTTGGGGAGGGGGGGATCGTTCACCCCTCCACTTT	CSVSPWGGGDRSPLHF	NA	NA	TRBJ1-6	TRBV20-1
TGTGCCAGCAGTTACCTTAGAGGACAGGGCGGGGATACGCAGTATTTT	CASSYLRGQGGDTQYF	NA	TRBD1	TRBJ2-3	TRBV6-6
TGTGCCAGCTCACGGGACAGGGGGCTGGCAAATGAAGCTTTCTTT	CASSRDRGLANEAFF	NA	TRBD1	TRBJ1-1	TRBV18
TGTGCCAGCAGTTCCTTTTGGGGACTCGCGGAGGGCGGTGAGCAGTTCTTC	CASSSFWGLAEGGEQFF	few	NA	TRBJ2-1	TRBV6-2/TRBV6-3
TGTGCCATCAGACCGGGACAGGGAGAAGAGACCCAGTACTTC	CAIRPGQGEETQYF	NA	TRBD1	TRBJ2-5	TRBV10-3